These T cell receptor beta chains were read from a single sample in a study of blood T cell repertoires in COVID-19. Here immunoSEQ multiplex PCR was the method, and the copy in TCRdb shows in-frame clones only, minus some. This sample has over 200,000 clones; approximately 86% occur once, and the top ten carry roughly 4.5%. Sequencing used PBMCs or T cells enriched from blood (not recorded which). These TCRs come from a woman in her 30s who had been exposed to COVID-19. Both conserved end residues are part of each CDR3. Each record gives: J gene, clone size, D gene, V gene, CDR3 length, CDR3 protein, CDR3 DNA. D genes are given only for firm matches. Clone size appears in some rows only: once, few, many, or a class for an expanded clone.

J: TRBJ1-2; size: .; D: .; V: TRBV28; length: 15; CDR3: CASSPPPGSGDGYTF; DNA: TGTGCCAGCAGTCCCCCGCCGGGGTCGGGTGATGGCTACACCTTC
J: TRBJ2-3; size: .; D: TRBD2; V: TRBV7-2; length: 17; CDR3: CASSLVGTSGGTDTQYF; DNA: TGTGCCAGCAGCTTAGTTGGAACTAGCGGGGGCACAGATACGCAGTATTTT
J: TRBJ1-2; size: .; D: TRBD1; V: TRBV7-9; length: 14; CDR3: CASSIGQGAVGYTF; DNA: TGTGCCAGCAGCATAGGACAGGGGGCGGTTGGCTACACCTTC
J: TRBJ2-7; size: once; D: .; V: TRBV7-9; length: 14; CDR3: CASSFRDVAYEQYF; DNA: TGTGCCAGCAGCTTTCGGGATGTTGCCTACGAGCAGTACTTC
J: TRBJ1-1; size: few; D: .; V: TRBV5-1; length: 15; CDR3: CASSLGGPRGTEAFF; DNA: TGCGCCAGCAGCTTGGGGGGACCTCGGGGGACTGAAGCTTTCTTT
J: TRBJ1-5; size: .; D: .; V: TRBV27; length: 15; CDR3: CASSLSAGLSQPQHF; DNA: TGTGCCAGCAGTTTATCAGCAGGATTGAGTCAGCCCCAGCATTTT
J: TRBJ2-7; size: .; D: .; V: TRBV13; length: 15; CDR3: CASRDRGGALDEQYF; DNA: TGTGCCAGCAGGGATCGAGGGGGGGCGTTGGACGAGCAGTACTTC
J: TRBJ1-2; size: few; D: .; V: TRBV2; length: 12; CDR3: CASTGGLHGYTF; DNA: TGTGCCAGCACGGGGGGGTTGCATGGCTACACCTTC
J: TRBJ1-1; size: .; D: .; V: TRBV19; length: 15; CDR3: CASNRKRTANTEAFF; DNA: TGTGCCAGTAATCGCAAGAGGACAGCGAACACTGAAGCTTTCTTT
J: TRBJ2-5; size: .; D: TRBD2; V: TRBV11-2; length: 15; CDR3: CASSLGGGNQETQYF; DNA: TGTGCCAGCAGCTTAGGCGGGGGGAACCAGGAGACCCAGTACTTC
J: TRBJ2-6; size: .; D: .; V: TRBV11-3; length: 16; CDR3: CASSWDTGSGANVLTF; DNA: TGTGCCAGCAGCTGGGACACCGGCTCTGGGGCCAACGTCCTGACTTTC
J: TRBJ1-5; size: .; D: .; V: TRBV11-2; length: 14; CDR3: CASSLGTPNQPQHF; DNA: TGTGCCAGCAGCTTAGGAACACCTAATCAGCCCCAGCATTTT
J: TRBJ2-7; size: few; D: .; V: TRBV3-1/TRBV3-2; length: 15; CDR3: CASSYAGGTPYEQYF; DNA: TGTGCCAGCAGCTACGCAGGGGGGACCCCCTACGAGCAGTACTTC
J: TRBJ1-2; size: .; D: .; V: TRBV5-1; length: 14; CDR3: CASSLERVDYGYTF; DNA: TGCGCCAGCAGCTTAGAGCGGGTGGACTATGGCTACACCTTC
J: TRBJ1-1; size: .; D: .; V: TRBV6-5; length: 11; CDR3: CASSLQGLAFF; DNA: TGTGCCAGCAGTTTACAGGGTCTGGCTTTCTTT
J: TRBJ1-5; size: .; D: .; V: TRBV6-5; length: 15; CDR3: CASSRAGGRNQPQHF; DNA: TGTGCCAGCAGTCGGGCGGGGGGACGCAATCAGCCCCAGCATTTT
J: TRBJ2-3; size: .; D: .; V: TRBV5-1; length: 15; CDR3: CASSLGRAGKDTQYF; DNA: TGCGCCAGCAGCTTGGGCAGGGCGGGGAAAGATACGCAGTATTTT
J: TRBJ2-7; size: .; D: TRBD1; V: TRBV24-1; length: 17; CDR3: CATSDPTTGTGAYEQYF; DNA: TGTGCCACCAGTGACCCTACCACCGGGACAGGGGCCTACGAGCAGTACTTC
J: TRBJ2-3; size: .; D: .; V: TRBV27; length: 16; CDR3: CASSSYRGGGTDTQYF; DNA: TGTGCCAGCAGTTCATATAGGGGTGGAGGCACAGATACGCAGTATTTT
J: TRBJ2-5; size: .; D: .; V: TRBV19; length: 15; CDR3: CASSIDGGLQETQYF; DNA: TGTGCCAGTAGTATAGATGGGGGACTTCAAGAGACCCAGTACTTC
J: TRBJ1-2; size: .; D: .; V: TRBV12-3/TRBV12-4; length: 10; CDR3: CASSLRGYTF; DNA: TGTGCCAGCAGTTTACGTGGCTACACCTTC
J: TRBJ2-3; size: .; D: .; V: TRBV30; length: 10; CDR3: CAWGEGAQYF; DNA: TGTGCCTGGGGGGAGGGGGCGCAGTATTTT
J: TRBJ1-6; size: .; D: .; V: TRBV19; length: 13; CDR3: CASSIGGDSPLHF; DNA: TGTGCCAGTAGTATAGGAGGCGATTCACCCCTCCACTTT
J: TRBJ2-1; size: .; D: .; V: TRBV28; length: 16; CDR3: CAISHKTQRLWAEQFF; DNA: TGTGCCATCTCACATAAGACCCAGCGGCTTTGGGCGGAGCAGTTCTTC
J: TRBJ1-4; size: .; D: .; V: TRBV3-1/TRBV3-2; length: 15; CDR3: CASSLNGRKNEKLFF; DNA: TGTGCCAGCAGCCTTAACGGCAGGAAAAATGAAAAACTGTTTTTT